The clone carrying this TCR beta chain was counted ten times or more. This sample was included in a study of molecular identifiers for immune sequencing clone quantification. In TCRdb, the PCR reads were re-called with MiXCR into one record per CDR3 protein. The profile covers under 100,000 distinct CDR3 sequences, with roughly 23% appearing a single time and 0.78% taken by the ten largest. The material sequenced was naive CD8+ T cells from blood, with Jurkat cell RNA spiked in. The subset was: FACS-sorted CD8+CD4-CCR7+CD45RA+ naive T cells. The clonotype originates from a human donor in good health. Some libraries in this study had Jurkat cell RNA spiked in.

DNA for the CDR3: TGCGCCAGCAGCCGGACAGGGAGCACAGATACGCAGTATTTT. As protein: CASSRTGSTDTQYF. The genes are TRBV4-3 and TRBJ2-3; 8 bases line up with TRBD1. Germline CDR1 LGHNA, CDR2 YSLEER. The CDR3 has 14 residues. J lost 0 bases, V lost 4 bases, and 0 bases had no gene match.